Included here is one TCR beta chain sequence, with context. No antigen is known for it. The data were obtained in a study of cytomegalovirus exposure and HLA in healthy donors. Study at large: Among about 400 genotyped donors, around 80% fell in the Caucasian-associated ancestry cluster. General observations from the study: In all likelihood, a cluster of highly shared sequence variants was a sequencing artifact.

The CDR3 is 13 residues long. Germline CDR1 and CDR2: MDHEN and SYDVKM. The V and J ends lost 3 bases and 5 bases respectively, with 11 bases between them. Amplification used 60 Vbeta primers and 13 Jbeta primers. Data came from immunoSEQ multiplex PCR; TCRdb stores just in-frame clones and leaves some out. This sample has about 83,000 clones, with 60% to 85% found just once. Healthy bone marrow donors made up the donors. Sequenced sample: PBMCs. This TCR derives from a man between 18 and 35 years old in good health and CMV-seropositive. The gene calls are TRBV28 and TRBJ2-7, with D maybe TRBD1 (6 bases). The chain's CDR3 is CASSLVRGHEQYF. Here the CDR3 DNA reads TGTGCCAGCAGTTTGGTCAGGGGCCACGAGCAGTACTTC. Filled out from reference TRBV28 and TRBJ2-7, the complete variable domain reads DVKVTQSSRYLVKRTGEKVFLECVQDMDHENMFWYRQDPGLGLRLIYFSYDVKMKEKGDIPEGYSVSREKKERFSLILESASTNQTSMYLCASSLVRGHEQYFGPGTRLTVT.